The source of this TCR beta chain is a study of control samples from healthy donors and cancer patients. TCRdb keeps only in-frame clones here, not all; method: immunoSEQ multiplex PCR. This sample has some 140,000 clones, with under 90% found just once. V lost 6 bases, J lost 2 bases, and 11 bases lay in between. CDR1 is MNHEY, CDR2 SVGAGI, per germline. There are 14 residues in the CDR3. V gene TRBV6-5 combines with J gene TRBJ1-3; the D is unclear. The source of this sequence is a man between 50 and 59 years old with head and neck cancer. Sample: PBMCs. The CDR3 loop is CASRRSGPGNTIYF. In DNA form, the CDR3 reads TGTGCCAGCAGACGATCAGGACCTGGAAACACCATATATTTT.